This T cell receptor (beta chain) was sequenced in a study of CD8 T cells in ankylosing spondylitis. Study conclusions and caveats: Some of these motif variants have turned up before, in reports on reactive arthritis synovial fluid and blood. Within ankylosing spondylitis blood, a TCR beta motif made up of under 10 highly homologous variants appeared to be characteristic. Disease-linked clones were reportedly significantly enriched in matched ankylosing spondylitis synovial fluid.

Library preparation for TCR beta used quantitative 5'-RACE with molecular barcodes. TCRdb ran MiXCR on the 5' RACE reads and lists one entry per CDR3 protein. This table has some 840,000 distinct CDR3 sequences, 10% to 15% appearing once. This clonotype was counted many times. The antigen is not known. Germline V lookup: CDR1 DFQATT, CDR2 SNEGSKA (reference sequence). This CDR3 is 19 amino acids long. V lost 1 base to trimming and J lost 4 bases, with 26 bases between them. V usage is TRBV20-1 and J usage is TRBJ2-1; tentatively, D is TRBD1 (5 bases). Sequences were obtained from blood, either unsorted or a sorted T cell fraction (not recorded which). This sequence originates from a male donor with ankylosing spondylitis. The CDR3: CSARAEQGLSAVGYNEQFF. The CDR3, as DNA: TGCAGTGCTAGAGCTGAGCAGGGTCTATCCGCCGTCGGTTACAATGAGCAGTTCTTC.